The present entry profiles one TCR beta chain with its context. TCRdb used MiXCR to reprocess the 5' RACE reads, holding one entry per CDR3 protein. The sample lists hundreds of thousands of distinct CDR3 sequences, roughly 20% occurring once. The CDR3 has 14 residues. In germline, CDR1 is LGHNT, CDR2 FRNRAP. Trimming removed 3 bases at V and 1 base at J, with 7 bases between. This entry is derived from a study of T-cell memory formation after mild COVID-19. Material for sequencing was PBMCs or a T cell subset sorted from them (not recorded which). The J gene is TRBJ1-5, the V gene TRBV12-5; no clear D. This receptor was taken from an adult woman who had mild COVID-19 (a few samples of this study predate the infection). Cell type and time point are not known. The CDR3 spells CASGFAGSNQPQHF. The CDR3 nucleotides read TGTGCTAGTGGTTTTGCGGGGAGCAATCAGCCCCAGCATTTT.